The 15 T cell receptor beta chains in this list originate from one sample, sequenced in a study of OX40 agonist ivuxolimab in advanced cancers. TCRdb keeps only in-frame clones here, not all; method: immunoSEQ multiplex PCR. Here the sample spans 99,000 or so clones, 94% being singletons. Sequenced here: CD4+ or CD8+ T cells sorted from blood, sampled in a trial of the OX40 agonist ivuxolimab. These receptors originate from an adult with an advanced solid tumor such as melanoma, head and neck, liver or kidney cancer.

This clone has a single count. The chain recombines TRBV4-2 with TRBJ2-5; no firm D call. Germline V gives CDR1 LGHNA, CDR2 YNFKEQ. The length of the CDR3 is 15 residues. Deletions cut 0 bases from V and 5 bases from J, with 13 bases between. CDR3 sequence reads: CASSQDKRSGETQYF. Written as DNA, the CDR3 is TGTGCCAGCAGCCAAGATAAGAGGAGTGGGGAGACCCAGTACTTC.

The chain recombines TRBV27 with TRBJ1-1; D perhaps matches TRBD1 (5 bases). CDR1 is MNHEY, CDR2 SMNVEV, per germline (reference sequence). This CDR3 comprises 14 residues. V lost 0 bases to trimming and J lost 4 bases, with 9 bases between them. The DNA of the CDR3 is TGTGCCAGCAGTTTATCCCCAGGGTCCACTGAAGCTTTCTTT. Residues: CASSLSPGSTEAFF.

The gene calls are TRBV4-2 and TRBJ1-4; 10 bases fit TRBD1. Germline CDR1 and CDR2: LGHNA and YNFKEQ. Trimming took 1 base from V and 8 from J; bases not matched to a gene: 7. This CDR3 is built from 16 residues. CDR3 nucleotide sequence: TGTGCCAGCAGCCAAGGCCCGGACAGGGGGGCCGAAAAACTGTTTTTT. Translation: CASSQGPDRGAEKLFF.

Worth noting for this clone: Within the sample, other DNA sequences also encode this same CDR3. This rearrangement joins TRBV4-3 to TRBJ2-7, with D perhaps TRBD2 (7 bases). From germline, CDR1 is LGHNA and CDR2 YSLEER. The V gene lost 0 bases and the J gene lost 4 bases, with 13 bases spanning the gap. The CDR3 contains 15 residues. The CDR3 nucleotides read TGCGCCAGCAGCCAAGATGGGGGGGGCAGATACGAGCAGTACTTC. Its protein product is CASSQDGGGRYEQYF.

This clone was seen once. The gene calls are TRBV15 and TRBJ2-5; D remains ambiguous. Trimming left V 1 base short and J 1 base short, with 7 bases between. The CDR3 runs 14 residues. The germline V gene has CDR1 LNHNV and CDR2 YYDKDF (reference sequence). CDR3 loop: CATSRGRGQETQYF. The CDR3 DNA reads TGTGCCACCAGCAGAGGACGAGGCCAAGAGACCCAGTACTTC.

V usage is TRBV4-3 and J usage is TRBJ2-1; 8 positions agree with TRBD2. The V gene end was trimmed by 1 base and the J gene end by 3 bases; junction bases not matched to a gene: 5. The CDR3 covers 16 residues. CDR1 is LGHNA, CDR2 YSLEER, per germline. The CDR3 here is CASSQAGTSGYNEQFF. CDR3 DNA: TGCGCCAGCAGCCAAGCGGGAACTAGCGGCTACAATGAGCAGTTCTTC.

On this clone: The same CDR3 also results from other DNA sequences found in this sample. The V gene is TRBV19, the J gene TRBJ2-1; D is possibly TRBD1 or TRBD2 (5 bases each). Trimming left V 3 bases short and J 8 bases short, with 8 bases between. CDR1 is LNHDA, CDR2 SQIVND, per germline (reference sequence). CDR3 length equals 12 residues. CDR3 DNA sequence: TGTGCCAGTAGTATTAGGGGAGATGAGCAGTTCTTC. This encodes CASSIRGDEQFF.

The genes are TRBV19 and TRBJ1-5; D perhaps matches TRBD1 (5 bases). Germline assignment: CDR1 LNHDA and CDR2 SQIVND (reference sequence). The length of the CDR3 is 13 residues. V lost 4 bases, J lost 7 bases, and 11 bases lay in between. In nucleotides, the CDR3 is TGTGCCAGTAGTACCAGGGAGAGGCAGCCCCAGCATTTT. It is translated as CASSTRERQPQHF.

The table lists this clone with a count of one. This chain links TRBV2 with TRBJ1-2; 7 bases fit TRBD1. The CDR3 length is 15 residues. With 0 bases clipped from V and 8 bases from J, the junction kept 9 bases outside the gene matches. Germline assignment: CDR1 SNHLY and CDR2 FYNNEI. CDR3 loop: CASSEAAGGREGYTF. The CDR3 nucleotides read TGTGCCAGCAGTGAAGCGGCAGGGGGGCGGGAGGGCTACACCTTC.

The chain links TRBV7-2 to TRBJ2-7; TRBD2 matches 10 bases. CDR1 is SGHTA and CDR2 is FQGNSA in the germline V gene. V shed 2 bases and J 5 bases; nucleotides not matched to a gene: 3. The CDR3 is 14 residues long. In nucleotides, the CDR3 is TGTGCCAGCAGCTTATCCCTAGCGGGGGACGAGCAGTACTTC. The encoded protein is CASSLSLAGDEQYF. Combining the CDR3 with reference TRBV7-2 and TRBJ2-7 gives the whole variable domain GAGVSQSPSNKVTEKGKDVELRCDPISGHTALYWYRQSLGQGLEFLIYFQGNSAPDKSGLPSDRFSAERTGGSVSTLTIQRTQQEDSAVYLCASSLSLAGDEQYFGPGTRLTVT.

The V call is TRBV7-3, the J call TRBJ1-1; D is ambiguous. Germline V gives CDR1 SGHTA, CDR2 FQGTGA. The V end lost 2 bases, the J end lost 1 base, and 11 bases lay between the germline ends. The CDR3 consists of 15 residues. The CDR3 spells CASSLDVVPNTEAFF. As DNA, the CDR3 is TGTGCCAGCAGCTTAGATGTGGTACCGAACACTGAAGCTTTCTTT. The complete variable domain, with remaining parts taken from reference TRBV7-3 and TRBJ1-1, reads GAGVSQTPSNKVTEKGKYVELRCDPISGHTALYWYRQSLGQGPEFLIYFQGTGAADDSGLPNDRFFAVRPEGSVSTLKIQRTERGDSAVYLCASSLDVVPNTEAFFGQGTRLTVV.

The rearrangement joins TRBV6-6 to TRBJ2-3; D unclear. Germline V gene data show CDR1 as MNHNY and CDR2 as SVGAGI (reference sequence). Trimming took off 7 bases at V and 4 bases at J, with 9 bases between the two ends. This CDR3 comprises 12 residues. In DNA, the CDR3 is TGTGCCAGCAACGTTAGTCCAGATACGCAGTATTTT. It specifies CASNVSPDTQYF.

As DNA, the CDR3 is TGTGCCAGCAGTTCCCAGGGTTTCTATGGCTACACCTTC. This encodes CASSSQGFYGYTF. The gene calls are TRBV28 and TRBJ1-2; D may be TRBD1 (5 bases). Germline loops: CDR1 MDHEN, CDR2 SYDVKM. Trimming took off 4 bases at V and 4 bases at J, with 10 bases between the two ends. The CDR3 is 13 residues long.

This chain links TRBV6-1 with TRBJ1-4, with TRBD1 matching 8 bases. J was trimmed by 5 bases and V by 4 bases; bases with no gene match: 6. CDR3 length equals 15 residues. Per the germline V gene, CDR1 is MNHNS and CDR2 is SASEGT. In DNA, the CDR3 is TGTGCCAGCAGTGCCCGGACAGGGTGGAATGAAAAACTGTTTTTT. Translated, it gives CASSARTGWNEKLFF.

As DNA, the CDR3 is TGTGCCAGTAGTTTCCCACCGGGACGGATGAACACTGAAGCTTTCTTT. This gives the protein CASSFPPGRMNTEAFF. This sequence joins TRBV19 and TRBJ1-1, with D perhaps TRBD1 (5 bases). The V end was cut by 5 bases, the J end by 0 bases, with 16 bases between. This CDR3 has 16 amino acids. Germline CDR1 reads LNHDA; CDR2 reads SQIVND (reference sequence).